This passage covers 10 T cell receptor beta chains from one sample sequenced in a study of CXCR3-negative and CXCR3-positive naive CD8 T cells. UMI-tagged TRB cDNA libraries were built via 5' RACE. TCRdb re-called the 5' RACE reads and shows each CDR3 protein once, DNA omitted. Recorded for this sample: tens of thousands of distinct CDR3 sequences. The sample was memory CD8+ T cells from blood. These receptors were collected from a human donor in good health. Some clones in this sample may be carry-over from other donors' samples.

The J gene is TRBJ1-4, the V gene TRBV5-6; the TCRdb D gene call, TRBD1, has no DNA to confirm it. CDR1 SGHDT and CDR2 YYEEEE come from the germline V gene. The CDR3 has 14 amino acids. This chain's CDR3 is CASSIDRTDEKLFF.

This chain joins TRBV27 and TRBJ1-2. The CDR3 is made up of 12 amino acids. Germline V lookup: CDR1 MNHEY, CDR2 SMNVEV (reference sequence). CDR3 loop: CAAYRAVYGYTF.

Measured by frequency, this clonotype is medium-sized. V is TRBV12-3 or TRBV12-4 and J is TRBJ2-3; there is no DNA to check the TCRdb D call of TRBD2. The CDR3 loop spans 17 amino acids. The chain's CDR3 is CASSSTSGGSSTDTQYF.

V is TRBV7-6 and J is TRBJ2-5; there is no DNA to check the TCRdb D call of TRBD1. The CDR3 totals 15 residues. Germline CDR1 reads SGHVS; CDR2 reads FNYEAQ. The CDR3 loop reads CASTADRGVGETQYF.

The V and J genes are TRBV7-6 and TRBJ2-1; TCRdb calls TRBD1, which cannot be checked without DNA. Germline CDR1 SGHVS, CDR2 FNYEAQ. This CDR3 spans 15 amino acids. CDR3 protein: CASSLAGGPNNEQFF.

This chain links TRBV12-3 or TRBV12-4 with TRBJ2-5; TCRdb returns TRBD1, unconfirmable since there is no DNA. The CDR3 is 14 amino acids. CDR3 in amino acids: CASSLAGGRETQYF.

This chain uses TRBV7-9 with TRBJ2-7; no DNA is available, so the TRBD1 call from TCRdb remains unchecked. There are 15 residues in the CDR3. Per germline, CDR1 SEHNR and CDR2 FQNEAQ (reference sequence). The CDR3 is CASSLDRGPTYEQYF.

The chain uses TRBV29-1 and TRBJ2-2. Germline V gives CDR1 SQVTM, CDR2 ANQGSEA. The CDR3 length is 12 residues. The CDR3 loop is CSVWGNTGELFF.

V is TRBV28 and J is TRBJ2-2; the D call from TCRdb, TRBD2, cannot be confirmed without DNA. This CDR3 is 16 amino acids long. The germline CDR1 and CDR2 sequences are MDHEN and SYDVKM. The CDR3 here is CASAAGLAVNTGELFF. The full variable domain, in which reference TRBV28 and TRBJ2-2 provide the parts outside the CDR3, is DVKVTQSSRYLVKRTGEKVFLECVQDMDHENMFWYRQDPGLGLRLIYFSYDVKMKEKGDIPEGYSVSREKKERFSLILESASTNQTSMYLCASAAGLAVNTGELFFGEGSRLTVL.

The chain combines TRBV7-9 with TRBJ1-1. The CDR3 extends over 15 amino acids. The germline V gene encodes CDR1 SEHNR and CDR2 FQNEAQ (reference sequence). The CDR3 protein is CASSLAEVWNTEAFF.